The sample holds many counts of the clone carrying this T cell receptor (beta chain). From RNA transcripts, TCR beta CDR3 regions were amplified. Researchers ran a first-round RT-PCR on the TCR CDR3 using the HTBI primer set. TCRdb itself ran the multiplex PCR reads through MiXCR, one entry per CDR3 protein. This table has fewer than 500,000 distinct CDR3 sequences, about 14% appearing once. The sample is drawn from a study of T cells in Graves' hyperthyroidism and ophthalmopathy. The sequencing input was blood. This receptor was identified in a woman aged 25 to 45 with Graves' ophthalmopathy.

CDR3: CASSGASGLKETQYF. CDR3 bases: TGTGCCAGCAGTGGGGCTAGCGGGCTTAAAGAGACCCAGTACTTC. The chain carries TRBV27 and TRBJ2-5; 8 nucleotides align to TRBD2. The trim removed 5 bases at V and 3 bases at J, leaving 8 bases unmatched. There are 15 residues in the CDR3. Germline CDR1 and CDR2: MNHEY and SMNVEV (reference sequence).